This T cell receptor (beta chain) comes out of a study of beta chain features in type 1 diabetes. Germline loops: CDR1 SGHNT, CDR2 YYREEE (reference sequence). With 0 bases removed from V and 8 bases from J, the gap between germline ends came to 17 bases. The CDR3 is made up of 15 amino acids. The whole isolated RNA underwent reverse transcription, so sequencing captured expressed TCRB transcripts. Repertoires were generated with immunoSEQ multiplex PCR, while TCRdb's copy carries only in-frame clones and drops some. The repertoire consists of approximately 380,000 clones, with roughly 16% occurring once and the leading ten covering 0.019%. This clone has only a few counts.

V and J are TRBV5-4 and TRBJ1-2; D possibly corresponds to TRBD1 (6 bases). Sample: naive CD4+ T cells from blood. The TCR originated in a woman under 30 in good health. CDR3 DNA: TGTGCCAGCAGCTTGGGAACAGGGAACTTCTGGGGCTACACCTTC. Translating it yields CASSLGTGNFWGYTF.